One sample yielded the 5 T cell receptor beta chains listed below, sequenced in a study of cytomegalovirus exposure and HLA in healthy donors. Both 60 Vbeta primers and 13 Jbeta primers went into the PCR. Repertoires were generated with immunoSEQ multiplex PCR, while TCRdb's copy carries only in-frame clones and drops some. The sample includes 190,000 or so clones, 82% of them seen just once. Specimen: PBMCs. These receptors came from a boy aged 2-15 years in good health and CMV-seronegative.

The chain carries TRBV27 and TRBJ2-7; 14 bases fit TRBD2. The junction had 2 bases not matched to a gene; V was cut back by 3 bases and J by 4 bases. The germline CDR1 and CDR2 sequences are MNHEY and SMNVEV (reference sequence). The CDR3 has 15 amino acids. CDR3 coding DNA: TGTGCCAGCAGTTTGACTAGCGGGGGGGCTTACGAGCAGTACTTC. The encoded protein is CASSLTSGGAYEQYF.

This chain connects TRBV12-5 to TRBJ1-2; perhaps TRBD1 as D (5 bases). This CDR3 comprises 14 residues. The V and J ends lost 7 bases and 4 bases respectively, with 16 bases between them. Germline CDR1 and CDR2: LGHNT and FRNRAP. CDR3 protein: CASAVGGGPYGYTF. CDR3 in DNA: TGTGCTAGTGCCGTCGGGGGGGGTCCCTATGGCTACACCTTC.

V is TRBV4-1 and J is TRBJ1-1; D may be TRBD1 (6 bases). Trimming stripped 1 base from V and 5 bases from J, with 20 bases between. Germline lookup yields CDR1 MGHRA and CDR2 YSYEKL. The length of the CDR3 is 17 residues. The CDR3 DNA follows: TGCGCCAGCAGCCAAGCCGCGGCAGGGGTTGTAGTAACTGAAGCTTTCTTT. Translated: CASSQAAAGVVVTEAFF.

The chain has TRBV7-2 and TRBJ2-5; the match to TRBD2 covers 7 bases. This CDR3 spans 15 amino acids. The germline V gene has CDR1 SGHTA and CDR2 FQGNSA. Trimming cost V 1 base and J 2 bases; bases outside gene matches: 4. The CDR3 region has the DNA TGTGCCAGCAGCTTAGGAGATAGCGGGCAAGAGACCCAGTACTTC. As protein: CASSLGDSGQETQYF.

The chain joins TRBV29-1 to TRBJ2-1, with D perhaps TRBD1 (6 bases). Germline values: CDR1 SQVTM, CDR2 ANQGSEA. This CDR3 has 15 amino acids. V gave up 4 bases and J gave up 4 bases, with 17 bases separating them. Written as DNA, the CDR3 is TGCAGCGTTGTCAGGACAGCCATTGTATACAATGAGCAGTTCTTC. Residues: CSVVRTAIVYNEQFF.